These T cell receptor beta chains were read from a single sample in a study of shared clonotypes between healthy human individuals. TCRdb's table, derived via immunoSEQ multiplex PCR, lists solely in-frame clones and lacks some. The sample shows hundreds of thousands of clones, more than 75% of them seen only once. The sample was PBMCs. The receptors here all came from a woman in her thirties or forties in good health. Some clones in this sample may be carry-over from other donors' samples. Both conserved end residues are part of each CDR3. The order of the fields is D gene, V gene, J gene, clone size, CDR3 protein, CDR3 DNA. D genes are given only for firm matches. Clone size is given for some rows only: seen once, a few or many times, or a class if the clone is expanded.

d_gene: .; v_gene: TRBV7-8; j_gene: TRBJ2-2; abundance: few; CDR3aa: CASSLAEGILTGELFF; CDR3nt: TGTGCCAGCAGCTTAGCTGAGGGGATCTTAACCGGGGAGCTGTTTTTT
d_gene: .; v_gene: TRBV5-8; j_gene: TRBJ2-7; abundance: .; CDR3aa: CASAWGHPVGNPSYEQYF; CDR3nt: TGTGCCAGCGCTTGGGGCCATCCGGTGGGGAATCCTTCCTACGAGCAGTACTTC
d_gene: TRBD2; v_gene: TRBV25-1; j_gene: TRBJ2-2; abundance: .; CDR3aa: CASTGGDTGELFF; CDR3nt: TGTGCCAGCACGGGGGGGGACACCGGGGAGCTGTTTTTT
d_gene: TRBD1; v_gene: TRBV11-2; j_gene: TRBJ2-7; abundance: .; CDR3aa: CASSLEGGLTYEQYF; CDR3nt: TGTGCCAGCAGCTTAGAAGGGGGCCTCACTTACGAGCAGTACTTC
d_gene: .; v_gene: TRBV19; j_gene: TRBJ2-5; abundance: .; CDR3aa: CASSMRARQSETQYF; CDR3nt: TGTGCCAGTAGTATGCGGGCGAGACAAAGCGAGACCCAGTACTTC
d_gene: .; v_gene: TRBV6-6; j_gene: TRBJ2-1; abundance: .; CDR3aa: CASSYIKQLVYEQFF; CDR3nt: TGTGCCAGCAGTTACATCAAACAACTAGTTTATGAGCAGTTCTTC
d_gene: .; v_gene: TRBV2; j_gene: TRBJ2-2; abundance: .; CDR3aa: CASSPRDNTGELFF; CDR3nt: TGTGCCAGCAGCCCGCGGGATAACACCGGGGAGCTGTTTTTT
d_gene: .; v_gene: TRBV28; j_gene: TRBJ1-5; abundance: .; CDR3aa: CASSPRQRGNQPQHF; CDR3nt: TGTGCCAGCAGCCCTAGACAGAGGGGGAATCAGCCCCAGCATTTT
d_gene: .; v_gene: TRBV6-5; j_gene: TRBJ1-5; abundance: .; CDR3aa: CASSFRSNQPQHF; CDR3nt: TGTGCCAGCAGTTTCAGGAGCAATCAGCCCCAGCATTTT
d_gene: .; v_gene: TRBV20-1; j_gene: TRBJ2-1; abundance: .; CDR3aa: CRTHSYNEQFF; CDR3nt: TGCAGAACCCACTCCTACAATGAGCAGTTCTTC
d_gene: TRBD1; v_gene: TRBV27; j_gene: TRBJ2-7; abundance: .; CDR3aa: CASSLAPTGTYEQYF; CDR3nt: TGTGCCAGCAGTTTAGCGCCGACAGGGACCTACGAGCAGTACTTC
d_gene: .; v_gene: TRBV5-1; j_gene: TRBJ2-2; abundance: .; CDR3aa: CASRSNANTGELFF; CDR3nt: TGCGCCAGCAGGTCTAACGCGAACACCGGGGAGCTGTTTTTT
d_gene: .; v_gene: TRBV18; j_gene: TRBJ1-4; abundance: .; CDR3aa: CASSAPSLGDEKLFF; CDR3nt: TGTGCCAGCTCGGCTCCCAGCCTGGGTGATGAAAAACTGTTTTTT
d_gene: .; v_gene: TRBV2; j_gene: TRBJ2-3; abundance: .; CDR3aa: CASTDSTDTQYF; CDR3nt: TGTGCCAGCACCGACAGCACAGATACGCAGTATTTT
d_gene: .; v_gene: TRBV7-8; j_gene: TRBJ1-5; abundance: once; CDR3aa: CASSPRRGVLQPQHF; CDR3nt: TGTGCCAGCAGTCCCAGAAGGGGGGTATTGCAGCCCCAGCATTTT
d_gene: .; v_gene: TRBV7-3; j_gene: TRBJ2-1; abundance: .; CDR3aa: CASSPESLRLGYNEQFF; CDR3nt: TGTGCCAGCAGCCCCGAATCGTTGCGGTTAGGTTACAATGAGCAGTTCTTC
d_gene: .; v_gene: TRBV7-3; j_gene: TRBJ1-1; abundance: once; CDR3aa: CASSPQQNTEAFF; CDR3nt: TGTGCCAGCAGCCCGCAGCAGAACACTGAAGCTTTCTTT
d_gene: .; v_gene: TRBV7-2; j_gene: TRBJ2-7; abundance: .; CDR3aa: CASSLDGSSMVYEQYF; CDR3nt: TGTGCCAGCAGCTTAGATGGTAGCTCAATGGTCTACGAGCAGTACTTC
d_gene: TRBD1; v_gene: TRBV25-1; j_gene: TRBJ2-5; abundance: .; CDR3aa: CASSELGQGAGETQYF; CDR3nt: TGTGCCAGCAGTGAATTGGGGCAGGGGGCAGGGGAGACCCAGTACTTC
d_gene: TRBD1; v_gene: TRBV15; j_gene: TRBJ1-4; abundance: once; CDR3aa: CATSRGGGEFDEKLFF; CDR3nt: TGTGCCACCAGCAGAGGAGGGGGCGAATTTGATGAAAAACTGTTTTTT
d_gene: .; v_gene: TRBV4-1; j_gene: TRBJ2-7; abundance: .; CDR3aa: CASSRNRERSSYEQYF; CDR3nt: TGCGCCAGCAGCCGGAACCGGGAGCGGAGCTCCTACGAGCAGTACTTC
d_gene: TRBD1; v_gene: TRBV29-1; j_gene: TRBJ1-1; abundance: .; CDR3aa: CSVPGQGATEAFF; CDR3nt: TGCAGCGTGCCGGGACAGGGAGCCACTGAAGCTTTCTTT
d_gene: TRBD2; v_gene: TRBV18; j_gene: TRBJ2-7; abundance: once; CDR3aa: CASSPATSGYEQYF; CDR3nt: TGTGCCAGCTCTCCTGCGACTAGCGGCTACGAGCAGTACTTC
d_gene: .; v_gene: TRBV10-3; j_gene: TRBJ1-2; abundance: once; CDR3aa: CAISLGGGSYGYTF; CDR3nt: TGTGCCATCAGCCTAGGGGGTGGGTCCTATGGCTACACCTTC
d_gene: .; v_gene: TRBV28; j_gene: TRBJ2-3; abundance: .; CDR3aa: CASSFPGTVSTDTQYF; CDR3nt: TGTGCCAGCAGTTTCCCAGGAACCGTTAGCACAGATACGCAGTATTTT
d_gene: TRBD2; v_gene: TRBV27; j_gene: TRBJ2-7; abundance: once; CDR3aa: CASSLVREGLEQYF; CDR3nt: TGTGCCAGCAGTTTAGTGCGGGAGGGGCTCGAGCAGTACTTC
d_gene: TRBD1; v_gene: TRBV28; j_gene: TRBJ2-7; abundance: .; CDR3aa: CASSLNPVTGFSYEQYF; CDR3nt: TGTGCCAGCAGTTTAAATCCTGTGACAGGGTTCTCCTACGAGCAGTACTTC
d_gene: TRBD2; v_gene: TRBV11-2; j_gene: TRBJ2-1; abundance: .; CDR3aa: CASRTMGLAVYNEQFF; CDR3nt: TGTGCCAGCAGGACAATGGGACTAGCGGTCTACAATGAGCAGTTCTTC
d_gene: .; v_gene: TRBV28; j_gene: TRBJ1-1; abundance: .; CDR3aa: CASSLRLNEAFF; CDR3nt: TGTGCCAGCAGTTTAAGATTGAATGAAGCTTTCTTT
d_gene: .; v_gene: TRBV2; j_gene: TRBJ2-3; abundance: .; CDR3aa: CASSVSRGGTDTQYF; CDR3nt: TGTGCCAGCAGTGTGTCCAGGGGTGGGACAGATACGCAGTATTTT
d_gene: .; v_gene: TRBV21-1; j_gene: TRBJ1-2; abundance: .; CDR3aa: CASSKVGQGLSYGYTF; CDR3nt: TGTGCCAGCAGCAAAGTAGGACAGGGCCTCTCCTATGGCTACACCTTC
d_gene: TRBD1; v_gene: TRBV5-6; j_gene: TRBJ2-5; abundance: .; CDR3aa: CASSELGQGAETQYF; CDR3nt: TGTGCCAGCAGCGAACTCGGACAGGGGGCTGAGACCCAGTACTTC
d_gene: .; v_gene: TRBV18; j_gene: TRBJ1-1; abundance: .; CDR3aa: CASSRAIGALDTEAFF; CDR3nt: TGTGCCAGCTCGAGGGCAATCGGGGCTCTCGACACTGAAGCTTTCTTT
d_gene: .; v_gene: TRBV6-5; j_gene: TRBJ2-1; abundance: .; CDR3aa: CASADNEQFF; CDR3nt: TGTGCCAGCGCAGACAATGAGCAGTTCTTC
d_gene: TRBD1; v_gene: TRBV9; j_gene: TRBJ1-3; abundance: .; CDR3aa: CASSVEGARGNTIYF; CDR3nt: TGTGCCAGCAGCGTAGAGGGGGCGCGGGGAAACACCATATATTTT
d_gene: TRBD2; v_gene: TRBV30; j_gene: TRBJ2-7; abundance: .; CDR3aa: CAWSVLASGRETYEQYF; CDR3nt: TGTGCCTGGAGTGTACTGGCTAGCGGGAGGGAAACCTACGAGCAGTACTTC
d_gene: TRBD2; v_gene: TRBV6-1; j_gene: TRBJ2-7; abundance: many; CDR3aa: CASSLAGVSHEQYF; CDR3nt: TGTGCCAGCAGTCTAGCGGGAGTCTCCCACGAGCAGTACTTC
d_gene: .; v_gene: TRBV23-1; j_gene: TRBJ2-1; abundance: .; CDR3aa: CASSQLRFCEQFF; CDR3nt: TGCGCCAGCAGTCAACTAAGGTTCTGTGAGCAGTTCTTC
d_gene: TRBD1; v_gene: TRBV10-3; j_gene: TRBJ2-4; abundance: .; CDR3aa: CAISRTGENIQYF; CDR3nt: TGTGCCATCAGTCGGACAGGAGAAAACATTCAGTACTTC